The sequence of this T cell receptor (beta chain) was determined in a study of human T cells and chemical hapten exposure. The overall study: Epicutaneous patch tests delivered 0.01% DPC to the upper back, with evaluation at 6 days. Small discrepancies in pooled library volume mainly accounted for the varying TCR yields per sample.

Deletions cut 4 bases from V and 0 bases from J, with 14 bases between. The germline gives CDR1 SGHAT, CDR2 FQNNGV. There are 16 residues in the CDR3. The sample holds many counts of this clonotype. Each CDR3 protein gets one entry after TCRdb re-called the RACE reads with MiXCR. The table records 50,000 or so distinct CDR3 sequences, around 9% of them present only once. Time point defined: patch test 1, 2 weeks after DPC sensitization. The treatment here: therapeutic diphenylcyclopropenone sensitization with weekly scalp DPC. The TCR originated in a woman aged 45-59 years with alopecia areata. Some clones in this sample may be carry-over from other donors' samples. The rearrangement joins TRBV11-2 to TRBJ2-3, with a possible D match to TRBD2 (5 bases). This material consisted of whole blood, taken in connection with sensitization to the hapten diphenylcyclopropenone (DPC). Here the CDR3 reads CASSYSSGGSTDTQYF. CDR3 nucleotide sequence: TGTGCCAGCAGCTATAGCAGCGGAGGCAGCACAGATACGCAGTATTTT. The variable domain in full, completed from reference TRBV11-2 and TRBJ2-3, reads EAGVAQSPRYKIIEKRQSVAFWCNPISGHATLYWYQQILGQGPKLLIQFQNNGVVDDSQLPKDRFSAERLKGVDSTLKIQPAKLEDSAVYLCASSYSSGGSTDTQYFGPGTRLTVL.